The 2 T cell receptor beta chains reported below all come from one sample, sequenced in a study of neoadjuvant anti-PD-1 for oral cavity cancer. Produced via immunoSEQ multiplex PCR; TCRdb's table is partial and in-frame only. The profile shows 72,000 or so clones, around 88% of them singletons. Here the sequenced sample was PBMCs, taken before nivolumab (anti-PD-1) treatment. The receptors originated from a person between 40 and 85 years old with oral cavity squamous cell carcinoma.

In DNA, the CDR3 is TGCGCCAGCAGTGGCGGAGACACGGATACGCAGTATTTT. Its protein is CASSGGDTDTQYF. The chain has TRBV10-1 and TRBJ2-3; no definite D call. With 4 bases removed from V and 6 bases from J, the gap between germline ends came to 11 bases. The CDR3 spans 13 residues. Germline-derived CDR1 and CDR2 are WNHNN and SYGVQD (reference sequence).

This clone appeared a few times. V is TRBV5-5 and J is TRBJ1-2; D remains unclear. Germline V gene sequence: CDR1 SGHKS, CDR2 YYEKEE (reference sequence). Deletions cut 4 bases from V and 4 bases from J, with 20 bases between. The CDR3 sequence is 16 residues long. CDR3 residues: CASSLGSSLFGYGYTF. The CDR3 nucleotides read TGTGCCAGCAGCCTGGGGTCTTCATTATTTGGCTATGGCTACACCTTC.